This TCR beta chain was observed in a study of metastatic and nonmetastatic thyroid tumors. Study-level information: Repertoire comparison spanned blood and tumor or nodule tissue of malignant and benign thyroid patients. Study-level points and caveats: It was reported that TCR beta diversity was significantly higher in malignant thyroid tumors than benign nodules, in blood and tumor.

This clone counts as medium-sized (0.01 to 0.1%). The antigen is undetermined. This CDR3 has 15 amino acids. Trimming removed 5 bases at V and 2 bases at J, with 16 bases between. Germline V gene lookup returns CDR1 LNHDA and CDR2 SQIVND (reference sequence). Not a single patient had been given any form of treatment at any point before undergoing thyroid surgery. TCRdb reprocessed the PCR reads using MiXCR. The sample lists 30,000 to 45,000 clones; about 26% were seen once. The chain carries TRBV19 and TRBJ2-7, with a weak D call TRBD2 (5 bases). This receptor was identified in a male donor with papillary thyroid cancer or a benign thyroid nodule (not recorded which). Some clones in this sample may be carry-over from other donors' samples. The specimen sequenced was blood. The CDR3 region has the DNA TGTGCCAGTAGTCCGGGGTTTAACCCGGCCTACGAGCAGTACTTC. The encoded protein is CASSPGFNPAYEQYF. Full variable domain (outside the CDR3, taken from reference TRBV19 and TRBJ2-7): DGGITQSPKYLFRKEGQNVTLSCEQNLNHDAMYWYRQDPGQGLRLIYYSQIVNDFQKGDIAEGYSVSREKKESFPLTVTSAQKNPTAFYLCASSPGFNPAYEQYFGPGTRLTVT.